The 27 T cell receptor beta chains given below trace back to one sample, sequenced in a study of Graves' ophthalmopathy and Graves' hyperthyroidism. RNA served as the template for amplifying TCR beta CDR3 regions. Following a first-round RT-PCR that used HTBI primers, a second-round multiplex PCR was carried out. Via MiXCR, TCRdb re-called the multiplex PCR reads, giving one row per CDR3 protein. The table has about 39,000 distinct CDR3 sequences, 50% seen once. Sequenced sample: peripheral blood. These receptor sequences come from an adult woman with stable Graves' hyperthyroidism.

This clonotype was observed at least ten times. The chain is built from TRBV10-2 and TRBJ2-7; D remains unclear. The V gene's germline CDR1 is WSHSY and CDR2 SAAADI. V was trimmed by 4 bases and J by 2 bases, leaving 12 bases between them. The CDR3 spans 14 residues. The CDR3 protein is CASSAPIIPYEQYF. The DNA of the CDR3 is TGCGCCAGCAGTGCACCTATAATCCCCTACGAGCAGTACTTC.

This clonotype was detected many times. The chain uses TRBV6-6 and TRBJ2-7, with 8 bases matching TRBD1. The V and J ends lost 2 bases and 1 base, in that order; junction bases with no gene match: 10. The CDR3 totals 17 residues. Per the germline V gene, CDR1 is MNHNY and CDR2 is SVGAGI (reference sequence). The CDR3 loop is CASSYGTGYLSSYEQYF. DNA of the CDR3: TGTGCCAGCAGTTACGGGACAGGCTATCTATCTTCCTACGAGCAGTACTTC.

The table lists this clonotype with a few counts. The V call is TRBV2, the J call TRBJ1-1, with D unresolved. This CDR3 region has 12 residues. CDR1 and CDR2 (germline): SNHLY, FYNNEI. Trimming left V 6 bases short and J 5 bases short, with 10 bases between. The CDR3, as DNA: TGTGCCAGCAGCACCGGACTGACTGAAGCTTTCTTT. Its protein is CASSTGLTEAFF.

The table lists this clonotype with a count of one. This chain uses TRBV19 with TRBJ2-5, with TRBD2 matching over 9 bases. After removal of 7 bases from V and 5 bases from J, the junction contained 8 bases not matched to a gene. The CDR3 sequence is 14 residues long. Germline V gene data show CDR1 as LNHDA and CDR2 as SQIVND (reference sequence). CDR3 in DNA: TGTGCCAGTACCACGGGACTAGCAAGCGAGACCCAGTACTTC. As protein: CASTTGLASETQYF.

This clonotype was observed at least ten times. This chain uses TRBV24-1 with TRBJ2-5, with D perhaps matching TRBD2 (6 bases). V lost 5 bases and J 5 bases, leaving 23 bases between the germline ends. Per the germline V gene, CDR1 is KGHDR and CDR2 is SFDVKD. This CDR3 region has 17 residues. The CDR3 DNA follows: TGTGCCACCAGTGGGGGCCCCCGGGACCCTCGGGGGGAGACCCAGTACTTC. Translating gives CATSGGPRDPRGETQYF.

The V and J genes are TRBV10-3 and TRBJ2-2; possible D gene TRBD2, 6 bases. Germline V lookup: CDR1 ENHRY, CDR2 SYGVKD. The V end lost 6 bases, the J end lost 8 bases, and 10 bases lay between the germline ends. This CDR3 spans 12 amino acids. The CDR3 DNA reads as TGTGCCATCAGCCTAGGGACTGGGGAGCTGTTTTTT. Residues: CAISLGTGELFF.

This chain joins TRBV20-1 and TRBJ2-5; 11 nucleotides agree with TRBD2. CDR1 and CDR2 (germline): DFQATT, SNEGSKA (reference sequence). J lost 1 base, V lost 5 bases, and 9 bases had no gene match. This CDR3 region has 16 residues. The CDR3 bases are TGCAGTGCTTGGACCGGGACTAGCGGAGTCCAAGAGACCCAGTACTTC. This translates into CSAWTGTSGVQETQYF.

Turning to this clonotype: A much larger clone sits a single nucleotide away, making a read error possible. The J gene is TRBJ1-5, the V gene TRBV29-1; D possibly corresponds to TRBD1 (5 bases). The CDR3 spans 13 residues. CDR1 is SQVTM, CDR2 ANQGSEA, per germline. V was clipped by 6 bases and J by 7 bases, with 16 bases between them. CDR3 region: CSVPPEGRQPQHF. CDR3 DNA: TGCAGCGTCCCCCCGGAGGGGAGACAGCCCCAGCATTTT. Variable domain in full (rest from reference TRBV29-1 and TRBJ1-5): SAVISQKPSRDICQRGTSLTIQCQVDSQVTMMFWYRQQPGQSLTLIATANQGSEATYESGFVIDKFPISRPNLTFSTLTVSNMSPEDSSIYLCSVPPEGRQPQHFGDGTRLSIL.

This chain uses TRBV7-3 with TRBJ2-7, with TRBD1 matching 10 bases. The CDR3 consists of 14 residues. V was pared by 8 bases and J by 3 bases, with 7 bases of the junction left unmatched. Looked up from germline, CDR1 is SGHTA and CDR2 is FQGTGA. The CDR3, as DNA: TGTGCCAGCCCCGCCGGGACAGGGGTCTACGAGCAGTACTTC. Protein product: CASPAGTGVYEQYF.

This clonotype occurred many times. The chain uses TRBV15 and TRBJ1-2; the D gene is possibly TRBD1 (5 bases). The germline V gene encodes CDR1 LNHNV and CDR2 YYDKDF (reference sequence). The CDR3 is made up of 14 amino acids. With 5 bases removed from V and 4 bases from J, the gap between germline ends came to 14 bases. CDR3 sequence: CATSSRTRGYGYTF. The CDR3 coding sequence is TGTGCCACCAGCTCCCGTACAAGGGGCTATGGCTACACCTTC.

The chain couples TRBV20-1 to TRBJ1-5, with 7 bases identical to TRBD1. Germline V gene sequence: CDR1 DFQATT, CDR2 SNEGSKA (reference sequence). This CDR3 is 16 amino acids long. V shed 4 bases and J 0 bases; nucleotides not matched to a gene: 9. The CDR3 is CSAKVGTALSNQPQHF. Here the CDR3 DNA reads TGCAGTGCTAAGGTGGGGACAGCTCTTAGCAATCAGCCCCAGCATTTT.

This clonotype was found many times. V usage is TRBV7-9 and J usage is TRBJ2-2; 9 bases agree with TRBD1. Germline lookup yields CDR1 SEHNR and CDR2 FQNEAQ (reference sequence). V lost 5 bases, J lost 5 bases, and 6 bases stayed unmatched. The CDR3 consists of 15 residues. The CDR3 region is CASSPGQGLTGELFF. CDR3 sequence (DNA): TGTGCCAGCAGCCCCGGACAGGGGTTAACCGGGGAGCTGTTTTTT.

This clonotype has ten or more counts. The V call is TRBV28, the J call TRBJ1-2, with a tentative D call TRBD1 (5 bases). This CDR3 has 15 residues. The germline CDR1 and CDR2 sequences are MDHEN and SYDVKM. Trimming removed 5 bases from V and 4 bases from J, with 17 bases in between. The DNA for the CDR3 is TGTGCCAGCAGTCCGTATCGACAGTTTTCCTATGGCTACACCTTC. Its translation: CASSPYRQFSYGYTF.

The gene calls are TRBV5-4 and TRBJ1-2; no definite D call. Germline V gives CDR1 SGHNT, CDR2 YYREEE (reference sequence). This CDR3 is 9 amino acids long. Trimming removed 3 bases at V and 13 bases at J, with 7 bases between. The DNA for the CDR3 is TGTGCCAGCAGCTATGACTTCACCTTC. Translation: CASSYDFTF.

The chain employs TRBV11-2 and TRBJ2-7, with D perhaps TRBD2 (5 bases). V gave up 1 base and J gave up 3 bases, with 13 bases separating them. CDR3 length: 15 residues. Germline V gives CDR1 SGHAT, CDR2 FQNNGV. The CDR3 loop reads CASSLVGGLVYEQYF. For the CDR3, the DNA is TGTGCCAGCAGCTTAGTGGGCGGGCTCGTCTACGAGCAGTACTTC.

This chain joins TRBV13 and TRBJ1-6; TRBD1 matches 7 bases. The CDR3 covers 13 residues. The germline V gene encodes CDR1 PRHDT and CDR2 FYEKMQ (reference sequence). V was clipped by 5 bases and J by 9 bases; unmatched bases: 4. As DNA, the CDR3 is TGTGCCAGCAGCCCGGACAGGAGTTCACCCCTCCACTTT. Its translation is CASSPDRSSPLHF.

The V and J genes are TRBV9 and TRBJ2-5, with 7 bases matching TRBD2. CDR1 and CDR2 from the germline V gene are SGDLS and YYNGEE. CDR3 length: 15 residues. V was pared by 3 bases and J by 5 bases, with 10 bases of the junction left unmatched. The CDR3 DNA reads TGTGCCAGCAGCGCACGACTAGCAACGGGGGAGACCCAGTACTTC. It translates to CASSARLATGETQYF. Drawing the rest from reference TRBV9 and TRBJ2-5, the complete variable domain is DSGVTQTPKHLITATGQRVTLRCSPRSGDLSVYWYQQSLDQGLQFLIQYYNGEERAKGNILERFSAQQFPDLHSELNLSSLELGDSALYFCASSARLATGETQYFGPGTRLLVL.

This clonotype was recorded at least ten times. The chain couples TRBV24-1 to TRBJ1-5; D unclear. V lost 3 bases, J lost 5 bases, and 7 bases lay in between. This CDR3 contains 13 residues. Germline CDR1 KGHDR, CDR2 SFDVKD. Written as DNA, the CDR3 is TGTGCCACCAGTGATGGAGGAGATCAGCCCCAGCATTTT. Protein: CATSDGGDQPQHF.

The chain is built from TRBV28 and TRBJ1-2, with D perhaps TRBD1 (6 bases). The CDR3 has 14 residues. Germline CDR1 is MDHEN and CDR2 is SYDVKM. The ends were cut back, 9 bases at V and 4 bases at J, with 18 bases in the middle. CDR3 coding DNA: TGTGCCAGTGGGGGGGCCCTACGAGCCTATGGCTACACCTTC. The encoded protein is CASGGALRAYGYTF.

J is TRBJ2-2 and V is TRBV7-9; D is unresolved. V lost 6 bases to trimming and J lost 1 base, with 15 bases between them. CDR1 and CDR2 from the germline V gene are SEHNR and FQNEAQ (reference sequence). This CDR3 contains 16 residues. The CDR3 spells CASSHAGRQNTGELFF. As DNA, the CDR3 is TGTGCCAGCAGTCATGCCGGACGGCAGAACACCGGGGAGCTGTTTTTT.

This clonotype was recorded many times. V gene TRBV5-1 combines with J gene TRBJ2-7, with 7 bases matching TRBD2. This CDR3 region has 17 residues. In germline, CDR1 is SGHRS, CDR2 YFSETQ. The V gene end was trimmed by 2 bases and the J gene end by 0 bases; junction bases not matched to a gene: 11. DNA for the CDR3: TGCGCCAGCAGCTTAAATTCCGGGACTATCAGCTCCTACGAGCAGTACTTC. It specifies CASSLNSGTISSYEQYF.

The CDR3 loop is CASSLGQGSDQPQHF. The DNA for the CDR3 is TGTGCCAGCAGCTTGGGACAGGGGAGCGATCAGCCCCAGCATTTT. The chain carries TRBV7-9 and TRBJ1-5, with 10 bases identical to TRBD1. Germline V gene lookup returns CDR1 SEHNR and CDR2 FQNEAQ (reference sequence). The CDR3 is 15 residues long. Unmatched junction bases numbered 4, after V lost 3 bases and J lost 5 bases.

This clonotype was seen at least ten times. The chain has TRBV30 and TRBJ1-2; TRBD1 aligns across 10 bases. The CDR3 spans 15 residues. Per the germline V gene, CDR1 is GTSNPN and CDR2 is SVGIG (reference sequence). V lost 1 base and J lost 4; bases outside the gene matches: 6. CDR3 sequence reads: CAWSDDRGPGYGYTF. The CDR3 bases are TGTGCCTGGAGTGACGACAGGGGGCCAGGCTATGGCTACACCTTC.

The chain recombines TRBV2 with TRBJ1-6, with D unresolved. The CDR3 is 12 residues long. CDR1 is SNHLY and CDR2 is FYNNEI in the germline V gene. Between the trimmed V and J ends, which lost 5 bases and 15 bases, there was a span of 14 bases. CDR3 sequence reads: CASSLRGMVLHF. Written as DNA, the CDR3 is TGTGCCAGCAGTCTCCGAGGGATGGTCCTCCACTTT.

This clonotype was seen repeatedly, ten times or more. The rearrangement links TRBV24-1 to TRBJ2-2, with 8 positions matching TRBD1. The CDR3 runs 15 residues. Germline trimming cut 3 bases from V and 7 bases from J; bases unmatched to any gene: 6. CDR1 KGHDR and CDR2 SFDVKD come from the germline V gene. The CDR3 region has the DNA TGTGCCACCAGTGATCCGGGACAGGTGGTCGGGGAGCTGTTTTTT. Protein product: CATSDPGQVVGELFF.

This clonotype showed up many times. The V gene is TRBV19, the J gene TRBJ1-1; 10 bases are a match to TRBD1. The CDR3 is 15 amino acids. Looked up from germline, CDR1 is LNHDA and CDR2 is SQIVND (reference sequence). V shed 8 bases, J shed 0 bases, and the junction held 6 bases outside the gene matches. The CDR3 is CASGQGGPMNTEAFF. In DNA, the CDR3 is TGTGCCAGTGGACAGGGGGGACCCATGAACACTGAAGCTTTCTTT.

The chain links TRBV20-1 to TRBJ2-7, with D tentatively TRBD1 or TRBD2 (5 bases each). With 7 bases removed from V and 0 bases from J, the gap between germline ends came to 10 bases. The CDR3 totals 12 residues. Per germline, CDR1 DFQATT and CDR2 SNEGSKA (reference sequence). The DNA of the CDR3 is TGCAGTGTGGGGGTGAGCTCCTACGAGCAGTACTTC. Translation: CSVGVSSYEQYF.